This TCR beta chain was sequenced during a study of blood T cell repertoires in COVID-19. The wider study: The origin of the acute and convalescent COVID-19 samples was the United States, Italy and Spain.

The CDR3 length is 17 residues. The J segment lost 4 bases and the V segment lost 3 bases, leaving 10 bases of the junction unmatched. Germline V gene lookup returns CDR1 WSHSY and CDR2 SAAADI. Sequencing was performed with immunoSEQ multiplex PCR; in TCRdb, only in-frame clones are kept and a portion is missing. The table has roughly 86,000 clones, around 82% seen once. What was sequenced was peripheral blood. The chain couples TRBV10-2 to TRBJ1-5; TRBD1 agrees at 9 bases. The sequence derives from a man in his 60s with acute or convalescent COVID-19. As DNA, the CDR3 is TGCGCCAGCAGTGATCACGGGGGGACAGGGAGTAATCAGCCCCAGCATTTT. It codes for CASSDHGGTGSNQPQHF.